The next 19 T cell receptor beta chains were all read from a single sample in a study of cytomegalovirus exposure and HLA in healthy donors. 13 Jbeta primers and 60 Vbeta primers were used for the PCR. Only in-frame clones appear in the TCRdb table, and some are missing; sequencing was by immunoSEQ multiplex PCR. The sample comprises about 160,000 clones, about four fifths of which are singletons, and about 13% rests with the top ten. The material sequenced was PBMCs. The source is a woman aged 45-65 years in good health and CMV-seronegative.

The rearrangement joins TRBV27 to TRBJ2-1; the D is unclear. V lost 9 bases and J 3 bases, leaving 15 bases between the germline ends. Germline V CDR1 and CDR2: MNHEY, SMNVEV (reference sequence). This CDR3 contains 14 residues. CDR3 region: CASRGAPDYNEQFF. The CDR3 DNA is TGTGCCAGTCGCGGAGCACCAGACTACAATGAGCAGTTCTTC.

This chain links TRBV30 with TRBJ2-3; 10 positions agree with TRBD2. Germline V CDR1 and CDR2: GTSNPN, SVGIG (reference sequence). The V gene end was trimmed by 3 bases and the J gene end by 2 bases; junction bases not matched to a gene: 5. The CDR3 runs to 15 residues. This CDR3 is CAWRRAGGITDTQYF. CDR3 DNA sequence: TGTGCCTGGAGAAGAGCGGGGGGGATCACAGATACGCAGTATTTT.

Worth noting for this clone: The junction differs from germline at one of its ends, possibly a read error. The V call is TRBV7-9, the J call TRBJ2-7; a weak D match, TRBD1 (6 bases). CDR1 is SEHNR, CDR2 FQNEAQ, per germline (reference sequence). The CDR3 sequence is 12 residues long. DNA of the CDR3: TGTTCCAGCAGCCGGACAGCCTACGAGCAGTACTTC. Residues: CSSSRTAYEQYF.

The CDR3 DNA follows: TGCAGCGTTGATTTGACGGGGGACGAGACCCAGTACTTC. This codes for CSVDLTGDETQYF. This chain joins TRBV29-1 and TRBJ2-5; the D gene is possibly TRBD2 (6 bases). V was shortened by 3 bases and J by 5 bases, with 13 bases between the two germline ends. The CDR3 is made up of 13 amino acids. CDR1 is SQVTM, CDR2 ANQGSEA, per germline.

Comment on this clone: The sample has other DNA sequences that encode this CDR3 too. This sequence joins TRBV2 and TRBJ2-2; tentatively, D is TRBD1 (6 bases). CDR1 is SNHLY, CDR2 FYNNEI, per germline. Trimming removed 7 bases from V and 7 bases from J, with 13 bases in between. The CDR3 has 13 amino acids. The CDR3 DNA follows: TGTGCCAGCATCCCCTTGACAGGCGGGGAGCTGTTTTTT. Its translation is CASIPLTGGELFF.

This chain joins TRBV28 and TRBJ1-3, with TRBD1 matching over 9 bases. This CDR3 is 14 amino acids long. The junction had 8 bases not matched to a gene; V was cut back by 10 bases and J by 4 bases. Germline V CDR1 and CDR2: MDHEN, SYDVKM. The CDR3 region has the DNA TGTGCCATCGCCAGGACAGGGGAAGGAAACACCATATATTTT. Its translation is CAIARTGEGNTIYF.

A few counts support this clone. The chain employs TRBV29-1 and TRBJ1-2; possibly TRBD1 for D (5 bases). The CDR3 runs to 12 residues. Germline-derived CDR1 and CDR2 are SQVTM and ANQGSEA. V was pared by 4 bases and J by 5 bases, with 11 bases between. Written as DNA, the CDR3 is TGCAGCGTTGTCGGGGGGTTTTATGGCTACACCTTC. Translated, it gives CSVVGGFYGYTF.

The genes are TRBV18 and TRBJ1-5; tentative D call: TRBD1 (5 bases). The CDR3 covers 14 residues. Germline V CDR1 and CDR2: KGHSH, LQKENI. The V end was cut by 3 bases, the J end by 6 bases, with 12 bases between. The CDR3 reads CASSPSGIGQPQHF. The CDR3 nucleotides read TGTGCCAGCTCACCTTCAGGGATCGGTCAGCCCCAGCATTTT.

The gene calls are TRBV30 and TRBJ2-7; D possibly corresponds to TRBD2 (5 bases). The germline gives CDR1 GTSNPN, CDR2 SVGIG (reference sequence). The CDR3 extends over 15 amino acids. With 0 bases removed from V and 3 bases from J, the gap between germline ends came to 15 bases. CDR3 sequence (DNA): TGTGCCTGGAGTGTGGGTGAGGGCCTGATCTACGAGCAGTACTTC. Translation: CAWSVGEGLIYEQYF.

The chain couples TRBV13 to TRBJ2-7; a possible D gene is TRBD1 (6 bases). Trimming left V 4 bases short and J 4 bases short, with 14 bases between. The CDR3 has 14 residues. Germline V gives CDR1 PRHDT, CDR2 FYEKMQ (reference sequence). The CDR3 is CASSWYVDRYEQYF. The CDR3 DNA sequence: TGTGCCAGCAGCTGGTACGTCGACAGGTACGAGCAGTACTTC. Drawing the rest from reference TRBV13 and TRBJ2-7, the complete variable domain is AAGVIQSPRHLIKEKRETATLKCYPIPRHDTVYWYQQGPGQDPQFLISFYEKMQSDKGSIPDRFSAQQFSDYHSELNMSSLELGDSALYFCASSWYVDRYEQYFGPGTRLTVT.

This clone was counted a few times. The chain recombines TRBV9 with TRBJ2-7; 7 bases fit TRBD1. The CDR3 length is 15 residues. The J segment lost 3 bases and the V segment lost 4 bases, leaving 10 bases of the junction unmatched. CDR1 is SGDLS, CDR2 YYNGEE, per germline. The CDR3 here is CASSLRDSQFYEQYF. The CDR3 nucleotides read TGTGCCAGCAGCCTACGGGACAGCCAGTTCTACGAGCAGTACTTC.

The rearrangement links TRBV10-3 to TRBJ2-1; 10 bases map to TRBD2. The CDR3 extends over 12 amino acids. The germline V gene encodes CDR1 ENHRY and CDR2 SYGVKD. V gave up 10 bases and J gave up 8 bases; unmatched junction bases: 5. This CDR3 is CATSGRNYEQFF. The CDR3 nucleotides read TGTGCCACTAGCGGGAGAAATTATGAGCAGTTCTTC.

This clone was seen just once. The V gene is TRBV28, the J gene TRBJ1-2; 8 bases match TRBD1. V shed 10 bases, J shed 5 bases, and the junction held 15 bases outside the gene matches. The CDR3 spans 15 residues. Germline CDR1 MDHEN, CDR2 SYDVKM. The CDR3 nucleotides read TGTGCCACGTCAGCTATAGCAGGGGGCCGGTATGGCTACACCTTC. It yields the protein CATSAIAGGRYGYTF.

This clone was recorded once. The chain is built from TRBV7-6 and TRBJ2-2; TRBD2 matches 8 bases. The CDR3 consists of 16 residues. Germline values: CDR1 SGHVS, CDR2 FNYEAQ. The V and J ends lost 3 bases and 1 base, in that order; junction bases with no gene match: 4. CDR3 sequence: CASSFTGTRNTGELFF. The CDR3 nucleotides read TGTGCCAGCAGCTTTACCGGGACTAGGAACACCGGGGAGCTGTTTTTT.

This rearrangement joins TRBV19 to TRBJ1-2; 7 positions match TRBD1. V lost 8 bases and J lost 4; bases outside the gene matches: 7. In germline, CDR1 is LNHDA, CDR2 SQIVND (reference sequence). CDR3 length: 13 amino acids. The CDR3 DNA sequence: TGTGCCAGTGGCGACAGGGTCGGCTATGGCTACACCTTC. Protein product: CASGDRVGYGYTF.

This clone is a singleton in its sample. The chain joins TRBV7-9 to TRBJ1-3, with D uncertain. The germline V gene has CDR1 SEHNR and CDR2 FQNEAQ (reference sequence). The length of the CDR3 is 14 residues. Trimming cost V 0 bases and J 2 bases, with 5 bases left between them. This CDR3 reads CASSLAGAGNTIYF. CDR3 DNA: TGTGCCAGCAGCTTAGCCGGGGCTGGAAACACCATATATTTT.

This chain uses TRBV7-9 with TRBJ1-2; 7 nucleotides line up with TRBD1. Germline lookup yields CDR1 SEHNR and CDR2 FQNEAQ (reference sequence). V lost 5 bases, J lost 6 bases, and 12 bases stayed unmatched. The CDR3 totals 15 residues. The CDR3 sequence: CASSLSIGGADGYTF. The CDR3 DNA is TGTGCCAGCAGCCTTAGTATAGGGGGCGCGGATGGCTACACCTTC.

The rearrangement links TRBV15 to TRBJ1-5; weak D call: TRBD1 (6 bases). With 1 base removed from V and 5 bases from J, the gap between germline ends came to 9 bases. This CDR3 contains 14 residues. In germline, CDR1 is LNHNV, CDR2 YYDKDF (reference sequence). CDR3 loop: CATSRAWTDQPQHF. The CDR3 DNA sequence: TGTGCCACCAGCAGAGCTTGGACAGATCAGCCCCAGCATTTT.

This clone was seen just once. The chain couples TRBV7-2 to TRBJ1-1; D possibly corresponds to TRBD1 (5 bases). Germline V gene sequence: CDR1 SGHTA, CDR2 FQGNSA. Trimming took 1 base from V and 2 from J, leaving 8 bases between them. This CDR3 spans 14 amino acids. Written as DNA, the CDR3 is TGTGCCAGCAGCTTAGGCAGGGTTAACACTGAAGCTTTCTTT. Translating it yields CASSLGRVNTEAFF.